The 8 T cell receptor beta chains listed next were all sequenced from one sample in a study of Ad26.COV2.S vaccination and SARS-CoV-2 variants. Sequencing was performed with immunoSEQ multiplex PCR; in TCRdb, only in-frame clones are kept and a portion is missing. The data show 350,000 to 600,000 clones, nearly 90% seen once. This sample's treatment: over 15 received Ad26.COV2.S at low or high dose, single or two shots; five or six received placebo; per-sample allocation not given. All samples were drawn on day 63, counting from the first vaccine or placebo injection. Material: peripheral blood, obtained in a trial of Ad26.COV2.S vaccine versus placebo. All receptors derive from a person aged 18-60 years who received the Ad26.COV2.S COVID-19 vaccine or a placebo.

The genes are TRBV11-2 and TRBJ2-1, with D uncertain. Germline-derived CDR1 and CDR2 are SGHAT and FQNNGV. There are 14 residues in the CDR3. V was pared by 4 bases and J by 2 bases, with 9 bases between. Written as DNA, the CDR3 is TGTGCCAGCAGCTCCCCCGCACCCTACAATGAGCAGTTCTTC. Protein sequence: CASSSPAPYNEQFF. The full variable domain, rest sourced from reference TRBV11-2 and TRBJ2-1, is EAGVAQSPRYKIIEKRQSVAFWCNPISGHATLYWYQQILGQGPKLLIQFQNNGVVDDSQLPKDRFSAERLKGVDSTLKIQPAKLEDSAVYLCASSSPAPYNEQFFGPGTRLTVL.

The chain joins TRBV14 to TRBJ1-1; D remains ambiguous. The V end lost 4 bases, the J end lost 4 bases, and 22 bases lay between the germline ends. Germline V lookup: CDR1 SGHDN, CDR2 FVKESK. This CDR3 is 17 amino acids long. Written as DNA, the CDR3 is TGTGCCAGCAGCCCGACGGGGTTTTCCATGGTGGGCACTGAAGCTTTCTTT. This encodes CASSPTGFSMVGTEAFF. Together with reference TRBV14 and TRBJ1-1, the CDR3 gives the full variable domain: EAGVTQFPSHSVIEKGQTVTLRCDPISGHDNLYWYRRVMGKEIKFLLHFVKESKQDESGMPNNRFLAERTGGTYSTLKVQPAELEDSGVYFCASSPTGFSMVGTEAFFGQGTRLTVV.

V usage is TRBV24-1 and J usage is TRBJ2-2; D ambiguous. This CDR3 spans 12 amino acids. V was cut by 0 bases and J by 6 bases, with 1 base left in between. Germline V gene data show CDR1 as KGHDR and CDR2 as SFDVKD. CDR3 residues: CATSDLPGELFF. CDR3 nucleotides: TGTGCCACCAGTGATTTGCCCGGGGAGCTGTTTTTT.

The chain links TRBV18 to TRBJ1-6; D possibly corresponds to TRBD1 (6 bases). The germline V and J ends were trimmed by 5 bases and 0 bases, with 14 bases remaining between them. The CDR3 is 17 amino acids. The germline CDR1 and CDR2 sequences are KGHSH and LQKENI. CDR3 coding DNA: TGTGCCAGCTCAGGCCGACAGGCGAGCTCCTATAATTCACCCCTCCACTTT. Its protein product is CASSGRQASSYNSPLHF.

The rearrangement uses TRBV19 and TRBJ1-1; tentative D call: TRBD1 (6 bases). Between the trimmed V and J ends, which lost 4 bases and 0 bases, there was a span of 12 bases. From germline, CDR1 is LNHDA and CDR2 SQIVND (reference sequence). CDR3 size: 15 residues. The chain's CDR3 is CASSTDSRMNTEAFF. In DNA, the CDR3 is TGTGCCAGTAGTACGGACAGCCGAATGAACACTGAAGCTTTCTTT. The complete variable domain, with remaining parts taken from reference TRBV19 and TRBJ1-1, reads DGGITQSPKYLFRKEGQNVTLSCEQNLNHDAMYWYRQDPGQGLRLIYYSQIVNDFQKGDIAEGYSVSREKKESFPLTVTSAQKNPTAFYLCASSTDSRMNTEAFFGQGTRLTVV.

V and J are TRBV14 and TRBJ1-2; 8 bases map to TRBD1. Per the germline V gene, CDR1 is SGHDN and CDR2 is FVKESK. V dropped 4 bases and J dropped 0; count of bases not matched to a gene: 10. The CDR3 runs to 17 residues. The DNA of the CDR3 is TGTGCCAGCAGCCGAGGGACAGGACTATCGGCTAACTATGGCTACACCTTC. Its translation is CASSRGTGLSANYGYTF.

This clone has only one observation. The J gene is TRBJ2-7, the V gene TRBV6-1; D ambiguous. Germline CDR1 reads MNHNS; CDR2 reads SASEGT. The CDR3 loop spans 15 amino acids. The germline V and J ends were trimmed by 1 base and 2 bases, with 12 bases remaining between them. This chain's CDR3 is CASSEVWQNPYEQYF. DNA of the CDR3: TGTGCCAGCAGTGAAGTTTGGCAGAACCCCTACGAGCAGTACTTC.

The chain employs TRBV6-6 and TRBJ1-1; D may be TRBD1 (6 bases). The CDR3 contains 16 residues. The germline CDR1 and CDR2 sequences are MNHNY and SVGAGI (reference sequence). The V and J ends lost 2 bases and 5 bases respectively, with 18 bases between them. CDR3 bases: TGTGCCAGCAGTTACAAGGGGGGCGCGATGGTTACTGAAGCTTTCTTT. Protein product: CASSYKGGAMVTEAFF.